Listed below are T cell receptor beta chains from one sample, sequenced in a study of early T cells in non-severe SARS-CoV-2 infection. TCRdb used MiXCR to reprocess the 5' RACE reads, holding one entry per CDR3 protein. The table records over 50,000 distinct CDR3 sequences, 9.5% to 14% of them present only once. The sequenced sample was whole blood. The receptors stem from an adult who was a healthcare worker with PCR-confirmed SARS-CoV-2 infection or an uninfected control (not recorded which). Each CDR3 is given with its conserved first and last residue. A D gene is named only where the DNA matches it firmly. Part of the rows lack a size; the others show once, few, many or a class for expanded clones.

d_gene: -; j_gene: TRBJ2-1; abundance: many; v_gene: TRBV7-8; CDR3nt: TGTGCCAGCAGCTTAATGGGGGCGCAGAGGAGTGAGCAGTTCTTC; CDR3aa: CASSLMGAQRSEQFF
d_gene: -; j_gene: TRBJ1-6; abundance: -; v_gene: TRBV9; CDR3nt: TGTGCCAGCAGCGTAGGGGGGACTAATTCACCCCTCCACTTT; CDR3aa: CASSVGGTNSPLHF
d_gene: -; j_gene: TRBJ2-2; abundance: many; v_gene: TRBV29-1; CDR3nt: TGCAGCGCTCCCCAGGGAGACACCGGGGAGCTGTTTTTT; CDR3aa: CSAPQGDTGELFF
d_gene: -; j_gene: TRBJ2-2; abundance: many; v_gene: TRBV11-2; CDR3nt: TGTGCCAGCAGCTTAGTGCCTAGGGGTACCGGGGAGCTGTTTTTT; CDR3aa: CASSLVPRGTGELFF
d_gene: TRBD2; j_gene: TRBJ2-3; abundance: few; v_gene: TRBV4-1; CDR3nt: TGCGCCAGCAGCCAAGATAGAGGCGGGGGGGCAAGTGATACGCAGTATTTT; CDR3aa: CASSQDRGGGASDTQYF
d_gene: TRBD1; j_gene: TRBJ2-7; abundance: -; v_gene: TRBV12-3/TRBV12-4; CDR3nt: TGTGCCAGCAGTTTCCGAAGGACAGGAGGCCCCGAGCAGTACTTC; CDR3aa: CASSFRRTGGPEQYF
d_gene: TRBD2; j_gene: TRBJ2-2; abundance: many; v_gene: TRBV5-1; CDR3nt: TGCGCCAGCAGCCAGCCGGGACTAGCAACCGGGGAGCTGTTTTTT; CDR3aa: CASSQPGLATGELFF
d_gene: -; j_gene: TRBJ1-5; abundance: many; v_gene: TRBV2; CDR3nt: TGTGCCAGCAGCTACGTCGGCGGTTACCCACTTTTT; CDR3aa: CASSYVGGYPLF
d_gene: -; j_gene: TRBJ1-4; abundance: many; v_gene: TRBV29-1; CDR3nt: TGCAGCGTCGCCCGGGGGACCAATAATGAAAAACTGTTTTTT; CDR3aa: CSVARGTNNEKLFF
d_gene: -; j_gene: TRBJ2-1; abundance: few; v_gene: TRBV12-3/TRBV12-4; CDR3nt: TGTGCCAGCATTGGACCGAAGAGCTCCTACAATGAGCAGTTCTTC; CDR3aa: CASIGPKSSYNEQFF
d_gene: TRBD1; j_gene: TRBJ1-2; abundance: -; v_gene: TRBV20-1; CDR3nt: TGCAGTGCTAGACTGGACAGGGTGCCCACCTTC; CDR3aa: CSARLDRVPTF
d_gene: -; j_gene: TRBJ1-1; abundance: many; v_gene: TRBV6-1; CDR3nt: TGTGCCAGCAGTGAAGCGCTTCGAAGGATCAACAAAACTGAAGCTTTCTTT; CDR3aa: CASSEALRRINKTEAFF
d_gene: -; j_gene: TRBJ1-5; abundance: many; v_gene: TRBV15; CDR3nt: TGTGCCACCAGCCCGAATCGTGGGCCCCAGCATTTT; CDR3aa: CATSPNRGPQHF
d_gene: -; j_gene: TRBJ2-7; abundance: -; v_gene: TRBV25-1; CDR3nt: TGTGCCAGCAGTGACAGGGTGAGCTCCTACGAGCAGTACTTC; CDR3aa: CASSDRVSSYEQYF
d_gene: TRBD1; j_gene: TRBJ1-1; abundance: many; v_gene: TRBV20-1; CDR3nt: TGCAGTGCTTGGGACAGGGGCACTCAAAAAGCTTTCTTT; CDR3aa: CSAWDRGTQKAFF
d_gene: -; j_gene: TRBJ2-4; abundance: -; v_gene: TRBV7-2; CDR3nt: TGTGCCAGCAGCCTCTACGACAGACCCAAAAACATTCAGTACTTC; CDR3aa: CASSLYDRPKNIQYF
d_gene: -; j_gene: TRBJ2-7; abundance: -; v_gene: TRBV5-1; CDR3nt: TGCGCCAGCAGCCAAGACTCCTACGAGCAGTACTTC; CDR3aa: CASSQDSYEQYF
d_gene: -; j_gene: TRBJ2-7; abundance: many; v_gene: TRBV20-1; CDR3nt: TGCAGTGCTAGAGGGCTAGAGGGGAGCTACGAGCAGTACTTC; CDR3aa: CSARGLEGSYEQYF
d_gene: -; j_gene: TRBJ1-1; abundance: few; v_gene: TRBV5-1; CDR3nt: TGCGCCAGCAGCCCCGACGGAGGTAACATGAACACTGAAGCTTTCTTT; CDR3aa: CASSPDGGNMNTEAFF
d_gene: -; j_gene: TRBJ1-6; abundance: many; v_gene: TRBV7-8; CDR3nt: TGTGCCAGCAGCTTAGCTTTCATGCCCCTCCACTTT; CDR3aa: CASSLAFMPLHF
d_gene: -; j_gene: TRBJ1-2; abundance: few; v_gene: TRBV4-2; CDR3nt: TGTGCCAGCAGCCAAGGGTGGCGTTGGCGTGGCTACACCTTC; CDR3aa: CASSQGWRWRGYTF
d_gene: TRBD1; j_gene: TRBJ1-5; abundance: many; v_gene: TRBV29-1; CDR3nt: TGCAGCGTTGCGAACCGGTTCGGGACAGAGGATCAGCCCCAGCATTTT; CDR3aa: CSVANRFGTEDQPQHF
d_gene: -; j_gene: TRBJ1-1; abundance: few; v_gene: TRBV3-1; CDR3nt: TGTGCCAGCAGCCAAGCCGCAGGGCGGGGGGAAGCTTTCTTT; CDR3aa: CASSQAAGRGEAFF
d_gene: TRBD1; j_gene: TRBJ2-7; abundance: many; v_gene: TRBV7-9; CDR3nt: TGTGCCAGCAGCGCACAGGGGCGCTACGAGCAGTACTTC; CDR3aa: CASSAQGRYEQYF
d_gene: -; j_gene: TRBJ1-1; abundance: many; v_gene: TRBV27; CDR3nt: TGTGCCAGCAGTTTGGGGCTGGCCACTGAAGCTTTCTTT; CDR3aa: CASSLGLATEAFF
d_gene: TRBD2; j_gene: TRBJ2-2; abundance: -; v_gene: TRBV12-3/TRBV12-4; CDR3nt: TGTGCCAGCAGCGGGACTAGCGGGGGCCCCCTGGCCGGGGAGCTGTTTTTT; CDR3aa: CASSGTSGGPLAGELFF
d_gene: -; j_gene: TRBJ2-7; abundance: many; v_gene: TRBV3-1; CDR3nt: TGTGCCAGCAGCCGATACAGGACTGCCCGGGCCACCTACGAGCAGTACTTC; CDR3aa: CASSRYRTARATYEQYF
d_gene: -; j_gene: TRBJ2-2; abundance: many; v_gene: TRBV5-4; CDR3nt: TGTGCCAGCAGCCCGGACCCCGACGCACGGGAGCTGTTTTTT; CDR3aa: CASSPDPDARELFF
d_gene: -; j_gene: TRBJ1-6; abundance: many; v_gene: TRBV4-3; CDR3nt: TGCGCCAGCAACCAAGGGTTTCCGGACAGAGTTCGAATATGTAATTCACCCCTCCACTTT; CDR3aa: CASNQGFPDRVRICNSPLHF
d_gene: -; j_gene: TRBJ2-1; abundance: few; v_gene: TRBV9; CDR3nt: TGTGCCAGTGGGGAGAACAATGAGCAGTTCTTC; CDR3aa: CASGENNEQFF
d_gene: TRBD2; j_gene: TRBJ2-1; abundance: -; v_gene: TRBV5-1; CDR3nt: TGCGCCAGCAGCCGGACTAGCGGGGGCCCCGGTGGTGAGCAGTTCTTC; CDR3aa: CASSRTSGGPGGEQFF
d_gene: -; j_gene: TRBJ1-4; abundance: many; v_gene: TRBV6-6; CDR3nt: TGTGCCAGCCGACGACAGGCCGGTGGAGAAAAACTGTTTTTT; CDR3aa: CASRRQAGGEKLFF
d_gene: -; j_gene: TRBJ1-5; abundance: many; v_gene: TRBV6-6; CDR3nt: TGTGCCAGCAGTTGGTCAGGGAGCGATCAGCCCCAGCATTTT; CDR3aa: CASSWSGSDQPQHF
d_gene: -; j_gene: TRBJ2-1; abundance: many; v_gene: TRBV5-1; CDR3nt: TGCGCCAGCAGCTCTTGGGGCACCGAGAGCTCCTACAATGAGCAGTTCTTC; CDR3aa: CASSSWGTESSYNEQFF
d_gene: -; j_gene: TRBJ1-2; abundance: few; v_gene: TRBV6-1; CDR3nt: TGTGCCAGCAGTGTTGAAACAGGGAACTATGGCTACACCTTC; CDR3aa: CASSVETGNYGYTF
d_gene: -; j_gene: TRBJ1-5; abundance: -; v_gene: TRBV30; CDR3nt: TGTGCCTGGAGTTTCCCTGACCGGGGGCGCGGTATTAATCAGCCCCAGCATTTT; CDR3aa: CAWSFPDRGRGINQPQHF
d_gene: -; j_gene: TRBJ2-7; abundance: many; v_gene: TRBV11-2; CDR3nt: TGTGCCAGCAGCCCCCCCGCGGCGTACGAGCAGTACTTC; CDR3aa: CASSPPAAYEQYF
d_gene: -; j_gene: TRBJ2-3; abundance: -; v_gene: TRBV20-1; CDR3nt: TGCAGTGCTAGGGTCCCCCATGGCCCTAGGTCAGATACGCAGTATTTT; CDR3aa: CSARVPHGPRSDTQYF
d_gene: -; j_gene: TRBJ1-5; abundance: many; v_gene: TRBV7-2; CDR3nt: TGTGCCAGCAGCTTCACAAGACAGCCCCAGCATTTT; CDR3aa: CASSFTRQPQHF